The 4 T cell receptor beta chains reported below all come from one sample, sequenced in a study of blood T cell repertoires in COVID-19. Libraries were prepared by immunoSEQ multiplex PCR; TCRdb keeps only in-frame clonotypes and omits some of them. Altogether 300,000 or so clones are present, roughly 90% being singletons, with the ten largest covering under 3%. The source material was peripheral blood. These receptors were obtained from a young woman with COVID-19, enrolled during active disease.

Details on this clone: Other DNA sequences of this sample code for an identical CDR3. J is TRBJ2-7 and V is TRBV18, with TRBD2 as a possible D gene (6 bases). The CDR3 sequence is 15 residues long. Trimming shortened V by 3 bases and J by 0 bases, and 12 bases separated the two germline ends. Germline V gives CDR1 KGHSH, CDR2 LQKENI. CDR3 sequence reads: CASSPNGRGSYEQYF. For the CDR3, the DNA is TGTGCCAGCTCACCTAACGGGAGAGGCTCCTACGAGCAGTACTTC.

The V call is TRBV19, the J call TRBJ1-1; TRBD1 is a possible D gene (5 bases). Trimming removed 5 bases from V and 3 bases from J, with 16 bases in between. The germline V gene encodes CDR1 LNHDA and CDR2 SQIVND (reference sequence). The CDR3 covers 15 residues. Here the CDR3 DNA reads TGTGCCAGTAGTCCTCTAGGGGTAAAGGACACTGAAGCTTTCTTT. Encoded protein: CASSPLGVKDTEAFF.

This chain connects TRBV10-1 to TRBJ1-1, with a possible D match to TRBD1 (5 bases). V lost 4 bases and J 3 bases, leaving 12 bases between the germline ends. CDR3 length equals 14 residues. The V gene's germline CDR1 is WNHNN and CDR2 SYGVQD (reference sequence). DNA for the CDR3: TGCGCCAGCAGTGGACAGCCCTCGGACACTGAAGCTTTCTTT. The encoded protein is CASSGQPSDTEAFF.

The chain recombines TRBV7-3 with TRBJ1-2; D is unclear. V lost 1 base to trimming and J lost 8 bases, with 11 bases between them. CDR3 length equals 13 residues. Germline CDR1 SGHTA, CDR2 FQGTGA. CDR3 amino acids: CASSLNALEGYTF. Here the CDR3 DNA reads TGTGCCAGCAGCTTAAACGCGCTCGAAGGCTACACCTTC.